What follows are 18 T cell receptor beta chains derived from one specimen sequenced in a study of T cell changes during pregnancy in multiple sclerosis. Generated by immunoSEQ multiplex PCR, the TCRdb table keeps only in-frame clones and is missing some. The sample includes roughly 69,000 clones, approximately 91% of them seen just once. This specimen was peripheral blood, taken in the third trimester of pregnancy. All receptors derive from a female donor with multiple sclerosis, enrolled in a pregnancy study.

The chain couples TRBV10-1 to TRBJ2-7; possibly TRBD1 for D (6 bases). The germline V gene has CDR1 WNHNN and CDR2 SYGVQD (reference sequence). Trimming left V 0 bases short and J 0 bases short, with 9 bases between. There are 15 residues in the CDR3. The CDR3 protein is CASSESPDSSYEQYF. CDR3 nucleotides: TGCGCCAGCAGTGAGTCCCCGGACAGCTCCTACGAGCAGTACTTC.

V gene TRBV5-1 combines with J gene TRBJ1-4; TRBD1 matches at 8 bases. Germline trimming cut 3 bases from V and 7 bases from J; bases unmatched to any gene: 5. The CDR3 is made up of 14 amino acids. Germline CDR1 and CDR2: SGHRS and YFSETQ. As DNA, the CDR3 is TGCGCCAGCAGCTCTTCAGGGGGCGGTGAAAAACTGTTTTTT. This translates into CASSSSGGGEKLFF.

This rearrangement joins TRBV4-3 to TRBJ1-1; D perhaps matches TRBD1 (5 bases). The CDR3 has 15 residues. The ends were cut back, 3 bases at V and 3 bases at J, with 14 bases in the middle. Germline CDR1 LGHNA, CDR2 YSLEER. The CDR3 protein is CASSHLTGSYTEAFF. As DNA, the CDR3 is TGCGCCAGCAGCCATTTAACAGGATCCTACACTGAAGCTTTCTTT.

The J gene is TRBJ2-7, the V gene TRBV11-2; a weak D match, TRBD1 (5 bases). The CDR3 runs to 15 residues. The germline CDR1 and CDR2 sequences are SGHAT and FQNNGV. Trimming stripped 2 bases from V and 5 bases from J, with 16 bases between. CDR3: CASSLSGRVVDEQYF. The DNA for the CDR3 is TGTGCCAGCAGCTTATCAGGCAGGGTAGTCGACGAGCAGTACTTC.

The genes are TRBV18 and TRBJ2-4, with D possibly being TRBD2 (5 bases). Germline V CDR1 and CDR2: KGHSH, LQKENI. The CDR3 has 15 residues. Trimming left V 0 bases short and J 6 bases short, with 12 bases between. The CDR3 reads CASSPPGSALNIQYF. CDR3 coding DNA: TGTGCCAGCTCACCACCAGGGAGCGCTTTAAACATTCAGTACTTC.

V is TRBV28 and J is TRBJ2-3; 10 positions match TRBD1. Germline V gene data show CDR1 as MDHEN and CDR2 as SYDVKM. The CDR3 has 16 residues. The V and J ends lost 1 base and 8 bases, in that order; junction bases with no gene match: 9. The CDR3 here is CASSLSLTGGASTQYF. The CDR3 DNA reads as TGTGCCAGCAGTTTATCCTTGACAGGGGGCGCATCTACGCAGTATTTT.

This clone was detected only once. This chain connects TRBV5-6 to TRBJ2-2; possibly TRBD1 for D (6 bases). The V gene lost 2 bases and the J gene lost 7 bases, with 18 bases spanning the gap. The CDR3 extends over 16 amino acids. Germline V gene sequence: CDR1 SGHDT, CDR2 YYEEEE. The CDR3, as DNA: TGTGCCAGCAGCTTTGGGGATCAGGGGCGCGTCGGGGAGCTGTTTTTT. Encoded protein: CASSFGDQGRVGELFF.

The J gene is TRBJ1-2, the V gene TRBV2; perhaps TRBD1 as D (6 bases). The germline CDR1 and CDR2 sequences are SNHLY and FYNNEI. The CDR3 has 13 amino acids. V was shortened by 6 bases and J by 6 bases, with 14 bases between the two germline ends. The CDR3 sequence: CASSQRQVDGYTF. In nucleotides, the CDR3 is TGTGCCAGCAGCCAGAGACAGGTCGATGGCTACACCTTC.

The CDR3: CASRDGAGLAGGDTDTQYF. CDR3 in DNA: TGTGCCAGCAGGGACGGGGCGGGACTAGCGGGGGGGGACACAGATACGCAGTATTTT. This sequence joins TRBV2 and TRBJ2-3; 16 nucleotides match TRBD2. The CDR3 contains 19 residues. CDR1 and CDR2 (germline): SNHLY, FYNNEI. After removal of 6 bases from V and 2 bases from J, the junction contained 11 bases not matched to a gene.

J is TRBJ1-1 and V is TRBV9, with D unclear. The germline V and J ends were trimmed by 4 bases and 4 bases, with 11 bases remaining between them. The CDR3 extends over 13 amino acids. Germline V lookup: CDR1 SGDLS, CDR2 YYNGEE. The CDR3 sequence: CASSLSGSTEAFF. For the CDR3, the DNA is TGTGCCAGCAGCTTGTCGGGGAGCACTGAAGCTTTCTTT.

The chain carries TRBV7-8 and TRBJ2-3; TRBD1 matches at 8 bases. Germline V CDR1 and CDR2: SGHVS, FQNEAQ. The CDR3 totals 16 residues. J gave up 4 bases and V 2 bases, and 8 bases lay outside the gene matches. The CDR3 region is CASSLRDRGFADTQYF. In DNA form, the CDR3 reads TGTGCCAGCAGCTTAAGAGACAGGGGTTTTGCAGATACGCAGTATTTT.

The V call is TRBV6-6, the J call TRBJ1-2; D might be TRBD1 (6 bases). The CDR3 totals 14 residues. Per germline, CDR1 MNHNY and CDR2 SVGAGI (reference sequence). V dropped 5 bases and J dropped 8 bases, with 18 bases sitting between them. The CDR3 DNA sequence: TGTGCCAGCAGTGCCCAACAAAAGACAGGCGGCTACACCTTC. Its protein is CASSAQQKTGGYTF.

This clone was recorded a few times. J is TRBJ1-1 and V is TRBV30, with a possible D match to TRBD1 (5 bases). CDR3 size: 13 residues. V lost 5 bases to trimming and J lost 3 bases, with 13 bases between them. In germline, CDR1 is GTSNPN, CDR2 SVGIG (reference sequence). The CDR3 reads CAWGIKGYTEAFF. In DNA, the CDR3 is TGTGCCTGGGGGATCAAGGGGTACACTGAAGCTTTCTTT.

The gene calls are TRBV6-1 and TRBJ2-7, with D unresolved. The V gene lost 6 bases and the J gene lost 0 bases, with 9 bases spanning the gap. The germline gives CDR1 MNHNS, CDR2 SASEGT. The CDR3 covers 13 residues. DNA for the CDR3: TGTGCCAGCAGCGTACAGAGCTCCTACGAGCAGTACTTC. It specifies CASSVQSSYEQYF.

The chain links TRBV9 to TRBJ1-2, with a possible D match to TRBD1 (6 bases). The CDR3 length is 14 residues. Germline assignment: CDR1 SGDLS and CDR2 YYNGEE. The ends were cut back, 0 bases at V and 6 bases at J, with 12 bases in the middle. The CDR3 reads CASSVARTGNGYTF. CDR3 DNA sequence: TGTGCCAGCAGCGTAGCCCGAACAGGGAATGGCTACACCTTC.

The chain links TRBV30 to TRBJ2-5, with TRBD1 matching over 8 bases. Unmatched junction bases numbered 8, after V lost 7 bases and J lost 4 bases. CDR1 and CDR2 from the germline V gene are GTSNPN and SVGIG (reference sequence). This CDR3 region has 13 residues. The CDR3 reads CASALDRAETQYF. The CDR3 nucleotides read TGTGCCTCGGCACTGGACAGGGCAGAGACCCAGTACTTC. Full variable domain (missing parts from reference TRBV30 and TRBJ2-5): SQTIHQWPATLVQPVGSPLSLECTVEGTSNPNLYWYRQAAGRGLQLLFYSVGIGQISSEVPQNLSASRPQDRQFILSSKKLLLSDSGFYLCASALDRAETQYFGPGTRLLVL.

The CDR3 spells CASSIGQGRSQPQHF. The CDR3 DNA is TGTGCCAGTAGTATCGGACAGGGTAGGTCTCAGCCCCAGCATTTT. The chain has TRBV19 and TRBJ1-5, with 8 positions matching TRBD1. V lost 3 bases, J lost 6 bases, and 7 bases stayed unmatched. The CDR3 has 15 amino acids. Germline assignment: CDR1 LNHDA and CDR2 SQIVND (reference sequence).

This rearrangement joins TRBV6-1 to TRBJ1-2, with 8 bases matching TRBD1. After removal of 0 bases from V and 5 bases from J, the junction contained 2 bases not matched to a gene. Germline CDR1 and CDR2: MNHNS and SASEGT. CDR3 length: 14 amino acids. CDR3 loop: CASSEAQGEYGYTF. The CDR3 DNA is TGTGCCAGCAGTGAAGCACAGGGGGAATATGGCTACACCTTC.